The clone carrying this T cell receptor (beta chain) was seen only once. Together with a sample-barcoded 5' primer, a J-beta primer mix was included in a second PCR lasting roughly 6 to 12 cycles. TCRdb re-called the 5' RACE reads through MiXCR, storing one row per CDR3 protein. The data show some 790,000 distinct CDR3 sequences, under 30% seen once. The CDR3 totals 15 residues. Germline values: CDR1 SGHRS, CDR2 YFSETQ. The record originates from a study of blood T cells in healthy people across ages. The chain employs TRBV5-1 and TRBJ2-5; TRBD1 aligns across 11 bases. Near its end, the DNA agrees better with TRBJ2-7, so the J call may be wrong. Sequences were obtained from blood. The sequence was collected from an elderly woman in good health. The CDR3 DNA follows: TGCGCCAGCAGCTTGATGGACAGGGGGCACAGCGAGCAGTACTTC. Translation: CASSLMDRGHSEQYF.